This T cell receptor beta chain derives from a study of blood T cells in healthy people across ages. This clonotype was detected only a few times. Its antigen is currently unknown. A second PCR of 7 to 11 cycles used a sample-barcoded 5' primer and a J-beta primer mix. TCRdb ran MiXCR on the 5' RACE reads and lists one entry per CDR3 protein. The profile shows 650,000 to 800,000 distinct CDR3 sequences, approximately 52% of them singletons. Germline loops: CDR1 SGHTA, CDR2 FQGNSA. The germline V and J ends were trimmed by 6 bases and 4 bases, with 2 bases remaining between them. The CDR3 is 10 amino acids. Each donor's blood draw was 8.5 to 10 milliliters of peripheral blood. Study-level findings and limits: Per-million-T-cell TCR beta diversity fell roughly linearly with age.

This clonotype was sampled from an elderly woman in good health. The chain has TRBV7-2 and TRBJ2-3; no definite D call. The source material was blood. CDR3 region: CASSSDTQYF. In DNA, the CDR3 is TGTGCCAGCAGTTCAGATACGCAGTATTTT.